The sequence of this T cell receptor (beta chain) was determined in a study of glioma-infiltrating T cells. Overall study results and limits: Only very few CDR3 sequences appeared in both tissue and blood. Non-neoplastic patients had below-expected tissue-blood divergence, while all gliomas exceeded expectation.

TCR alpha and beta CDR3 regions were amplified from RNA using iRepertoire nested multiplex PCR. One-step reverse transcription and amplification started from approximately 100-400 ng of tissue mRNA or PBMC total RNA. TCRdb re-called the multiplex PCR reads with MiXCR, one entry per CDR3 protein. The table lists about 130,000 distinct CDR3 sequences, roughly 25% of them singletons. This clonotype was seen ten or more times. Its target is unknown. Germline loops: CDR1 DFQATT, CDR2 SNEGSKA (reference sequence). This CDR3 has 13 residues. V lost 4 bases, J lost 4 bases, and 13 bases lay in between. The sequenced sample was glioma tissue, nonneoplastic brain tissue, or PBMCs (not recorded which). The genes are TRBV20-1 and TRBJ1-1, with unresolved D. The origin of this receptor is a human donor with low-grade glioma or glioblastoma, undergoing nonglioma brain surgery, or in good health (not recorded which). CDR3 DNA: TGCAGTGCTACCGGACGGCGGGCCACTGAAGCTTTCTTT. It yields the protein CSATGRRATEAFF.